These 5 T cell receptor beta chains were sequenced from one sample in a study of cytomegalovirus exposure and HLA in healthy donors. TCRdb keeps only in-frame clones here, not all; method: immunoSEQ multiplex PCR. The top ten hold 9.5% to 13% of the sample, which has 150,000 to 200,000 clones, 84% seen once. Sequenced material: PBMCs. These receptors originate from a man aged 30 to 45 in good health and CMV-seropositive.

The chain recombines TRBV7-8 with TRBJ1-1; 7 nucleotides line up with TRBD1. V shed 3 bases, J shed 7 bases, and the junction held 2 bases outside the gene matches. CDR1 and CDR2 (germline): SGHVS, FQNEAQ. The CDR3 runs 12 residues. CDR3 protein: CASSLDRLEAFF. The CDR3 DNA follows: TGTGCCAGCAGCTTGGACAGGCTTGAAGCTTTCTTT.

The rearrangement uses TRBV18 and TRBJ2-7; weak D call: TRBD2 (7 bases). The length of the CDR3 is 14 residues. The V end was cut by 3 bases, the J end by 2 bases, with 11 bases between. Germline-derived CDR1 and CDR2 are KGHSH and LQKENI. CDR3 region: CASSPAGAAYEQYF. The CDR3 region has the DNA TGTGCCAGCTCACCCGCGGGGGCCGCCTACGAGCAGTACTTC.

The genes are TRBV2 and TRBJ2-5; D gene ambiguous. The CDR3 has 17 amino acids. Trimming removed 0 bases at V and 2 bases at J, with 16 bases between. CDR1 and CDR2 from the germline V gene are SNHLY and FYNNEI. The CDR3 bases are TGTGCCAGCAGTGAAGCGCTTAACAGCTACCAACAAGAGACCCAGTACTTC. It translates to CASSEALNSYQQETQYF.

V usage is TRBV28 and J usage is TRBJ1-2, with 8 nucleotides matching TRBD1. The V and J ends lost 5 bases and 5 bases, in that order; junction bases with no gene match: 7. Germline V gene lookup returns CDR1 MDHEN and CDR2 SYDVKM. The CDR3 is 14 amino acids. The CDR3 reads CASSQTGVGYGYTF. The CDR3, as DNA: TGTGCCAGCAGTCAGACAGGGGTTGGGTATGGCTACACCTTC.

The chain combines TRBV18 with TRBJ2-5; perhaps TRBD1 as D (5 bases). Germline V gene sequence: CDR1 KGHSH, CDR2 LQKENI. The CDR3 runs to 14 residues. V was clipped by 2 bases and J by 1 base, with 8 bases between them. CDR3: CASSPSRGQETQYF. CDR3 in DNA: TGTGCCAGCTCACCAAGTAGGGGCCAAGAGACCCAGTACTTC.